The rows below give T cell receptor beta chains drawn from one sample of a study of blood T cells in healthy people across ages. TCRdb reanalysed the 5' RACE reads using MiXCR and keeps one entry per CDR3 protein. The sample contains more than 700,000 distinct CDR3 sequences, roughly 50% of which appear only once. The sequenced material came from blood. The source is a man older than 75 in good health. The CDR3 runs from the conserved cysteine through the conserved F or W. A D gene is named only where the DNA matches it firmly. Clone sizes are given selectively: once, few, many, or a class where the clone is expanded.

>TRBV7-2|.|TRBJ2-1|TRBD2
CAGSSSTSGGSYNEQFF
TGTGCCGGCAGCTCTTCGACTAGCGGGGGTTCCTACAATGAGCAGTTCTTC
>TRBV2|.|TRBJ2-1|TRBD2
CASSLLAGGPGQFF
TGTGCCAGCAGTCTGCTAGCGGGAGGGCCCGGGCAGTTCTTC
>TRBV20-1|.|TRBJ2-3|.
CSARDPRGRTDTQYF
TGCAGTGCTAGAGATCCCAGGGGCCGCACAGATACGCAGTATTTT
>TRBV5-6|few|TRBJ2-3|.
CASSLDRIRYAYF
TGTGCCAGCAGCTTGGACAGGATCAGATACGCGTATTTT
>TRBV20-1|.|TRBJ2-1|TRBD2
CSARDVASGRSYEQFF
TGCAGTGCTAGAGATGTTGCTAGCGGGAGGAGCTATGAGCAGTTCTTC
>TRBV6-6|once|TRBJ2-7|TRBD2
CASGSRDSGTYEQYF
TGTGCCAGCGGTTCTCGGGATAGCGGGACGTACGAGCAGTACTTC
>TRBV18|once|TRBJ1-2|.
CASSAGALGGYTF
TGTGCCAGCTCGGCCGGGGCCCTAGGGGGCTACACCTTC
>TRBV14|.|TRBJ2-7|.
CASSQVVQGVNEQYF
TGTGCCAGCAGCCAAGTGGTACAGGGAGTCAACGAGCAGTACTTC
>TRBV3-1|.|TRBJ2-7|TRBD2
CASSPWTSQGHEQYF
TGTGCCAGCAGCCCTTGGACTAGTCAGGGCCACGAGCAGTACTTC
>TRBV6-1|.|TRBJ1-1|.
CASTIGGALTEAFF
TGTGCCAGCACCATTGGGGGGGCACTCACTGAAGCTTTCTTT
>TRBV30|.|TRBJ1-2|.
CAWSVSGYGYTF
TGTGCCTGGAGTGTTTCCGGTTATGGCTACACCTTC
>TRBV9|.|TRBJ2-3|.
CASSVRVSTDTQYF
TGTGCCAGCAGCGTAAGGGTTAGCACAGATACGCAGTATTTT
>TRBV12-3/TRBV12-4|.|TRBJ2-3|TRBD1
CASNKDRGSTDTQYF
TGTGCCAGCAACAAAGACAGGGGAAGCACAGATACGCAGTATTTT
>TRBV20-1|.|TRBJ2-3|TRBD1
CSALNRGTQYF
TGCAGTGCTTTGAACAGGGGAACGCAGTATTTT
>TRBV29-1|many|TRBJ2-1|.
CSVGVNYNEQFF
TGCAGCGTCGGGGTCAACTACAATGAGCAGTTCTTC
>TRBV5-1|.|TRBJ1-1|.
CASSWGDANTEAFF
TGCGCCAGCAGCTGGGGGGACGCGAACACTGAAGCTTTCTTT
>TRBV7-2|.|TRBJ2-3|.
CASSLSYSGRSADTQYF
TGTGCCAGCAGCCTATCATATAGCGGCAGGTCCGCAGATACGCAGTATTTT
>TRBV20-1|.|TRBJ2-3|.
CSITGAVNRDAYF
TGCAGTATTACCGGGGCCGTGAACAGAGACGCGTATTTT
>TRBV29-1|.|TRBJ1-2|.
CSVTPTNYGYTF
TGCAGCGTTACACCGACTAACTATGGCTACACCTTC
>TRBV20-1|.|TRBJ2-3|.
CSAPGAGVGTDTQYF
TGCAGTGCTCCCGGGGCAGGGGTGGGCACAGATACGCAGTATTTT
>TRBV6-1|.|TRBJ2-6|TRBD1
CASSPGQGFGANVLTF
TGTGCCAGCAGCCCGGGACAGGGATTTGGGGCCAACGTCCTGACTTTC
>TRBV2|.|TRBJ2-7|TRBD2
CASSPILAGAYNEQYF
TGTGCCAGCAGTCCTATTCTAGCGGGAGCCTACAATGAGCAGTACTTC
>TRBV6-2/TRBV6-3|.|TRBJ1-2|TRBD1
CASSPRDRANTF
TGTGCCAGCAGTCCCCGGGACAGGGCCAACACCTTC
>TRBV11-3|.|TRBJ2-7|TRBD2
CASSRAGECEQYF
TGTGCCAGCAGCCGGGCGGGGGAATGCGAGCAGTACTTC
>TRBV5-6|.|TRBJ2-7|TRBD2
CASSHELAGVTYEQYF
TGTGCCAGCAGCCATGAACTGGCGGGAGTAACCTACGAGCAGTACTTC
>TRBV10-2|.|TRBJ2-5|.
CASMGHLQETQYF
TGCGCCAGCATGGGACACCTACAAGAGACCCAGTACTTC
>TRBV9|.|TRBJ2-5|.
CASSALGGTIPETQYF
TGTGCCAGCAGCGCGTTGGGAGGGACAATCCCCGAGACCCAGTACTTC
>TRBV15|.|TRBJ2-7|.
CATGESYLSYEQYF
TGTGCCACGGGGGAGTCTTACCTCTCCTACGAGCAGTACTTC
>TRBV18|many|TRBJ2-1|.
CASSPQGSSYNEQFF
TGCGCCAGCAGCCCCCAGGGGAGCTCCTACAATGAGCAGTTCTTC
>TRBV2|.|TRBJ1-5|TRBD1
CASSDQTGGQPQHF
TGTGCCAGCAGTGATCAAACAGGGGGTCAGCCCCAGCATTTT
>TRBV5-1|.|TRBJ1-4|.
CASSEAEKLFF
TGCGCCAGCAGCGAGGCAGAAAAACTGTTTTTT
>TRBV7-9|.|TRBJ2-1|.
CASSMRGAYNEQFF
TGTGCCAGCAGCATGAGGGGGGCCTACAATGAGCAGTTCTTC
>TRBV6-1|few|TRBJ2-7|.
CASSRAAGSSYEQYF
TGTGCCAGCAGCCGGGCGGCAGGGTCCTCCTACGAGCAGTACTTC
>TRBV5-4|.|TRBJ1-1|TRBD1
CASSVRGRSEAFF
TGTGCCAGCAGCGTCAGGGGGCGGTCTGAAGCTTTCTTT
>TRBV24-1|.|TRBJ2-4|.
CATSEGHPKNIQYF
TGTGCCACCAGTGAAGGACATCCCAAAAACATTCAGTACTTC
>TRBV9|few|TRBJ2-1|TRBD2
CASSVAGAGGYNEQFF
TGTGCCAGCAGCGTAGCCGGTGCGGGAGGGTACAATGAGCAGTTCTTC
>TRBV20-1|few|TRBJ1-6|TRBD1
CSASGRTGIGGNNSPLHF
TGCAGTGCTAGTGGAAGGACAGGGATCGGTGGTAACAATTCACCCCTCCACTTT
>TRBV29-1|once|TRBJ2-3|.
CSVDFWGTSTDTQYF
TGCAGCGTTGATTTTTGGGGAACTAGCACAGATACGCAGTATTTT
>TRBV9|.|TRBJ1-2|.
CASSEQQGYYGYTF
TGTGCCAGCAGCGAGCAACAGGGCTACTATGGCTACACCTTC
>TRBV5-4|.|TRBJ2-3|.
CASSTSYGGTSGDTQYF
TGTGCCAGCAGCACCTCCTACGGTGGGACCAGCGGAGATACGCAGTATTTT
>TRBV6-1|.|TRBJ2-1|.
CAVFYDPRSYNEQFF
TGTGCCGTTTTTTATGACCCCCGCTCCTACAATGAGCAGTTCTTC
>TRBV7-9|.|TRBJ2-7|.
CASSSLSASYEQYF
TGTGCCAGCAGCTCTCTCAGCGCTTCCTACGAGCAGTACTTC
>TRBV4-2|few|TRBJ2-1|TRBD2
CASSQSLAGNNEQFF
TGTGCCAGCAGCCAATCGCTAGCGGGAAACAATGAGCAGTTCTTC
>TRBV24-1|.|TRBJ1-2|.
CATSEFGVGGYTF
TGTGCCACCAGTGAATTCGGAGTTGGGGGCTACACCTTC
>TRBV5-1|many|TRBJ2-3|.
CASSFRAGTDTQYF
TGCGCCAGCAGCTTCCGGGCGGGGACAGATACGCAGTATTTT
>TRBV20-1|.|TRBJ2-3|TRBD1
CSARQGSRYAYF
TGCAGTGCCCGACAGGGTTCCCGATACGCGTATTTT
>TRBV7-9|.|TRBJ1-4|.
CASSQTSGSVSEKLFF
TGTGCCAGCAGCCAGACCTCAGGGTCGGTGTCGGAAAAACTGTTTTTT
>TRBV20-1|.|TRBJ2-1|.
CSARDSPLGDEQFF
TGCAGTGCTAGAGATTCCCCACTTGGTGATGAGCAGTTCTTC
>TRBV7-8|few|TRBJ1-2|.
CASSLYGGVQGDTPKGYGYTF
TGTGCCAGCAGCTTATACGGGGGGGTCCAAGGGGACACTCCCAAGGGGTATGGCTACACCTTC
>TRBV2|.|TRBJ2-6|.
CASSDTGNPAGANVLTF
TGTGCCAGCAGTGACACGGGAAATCCAGCTGGGGCCAACGTCCTGACTTTC
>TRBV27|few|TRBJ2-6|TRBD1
CASSMSGTGGASGANVLTF
TGTGCCAGCAGTATGTCCGGGACAGGGGGCGCTTCTGGGGCCAACGTCCTGACTTTC
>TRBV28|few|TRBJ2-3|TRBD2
CASSFQEGRADTQYF
TGTGCCAGCAGTTTTCAGGAGGGGAGGGCAGATACGCAGTATTTT
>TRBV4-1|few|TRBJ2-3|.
CASSQVFSSAGRRYAYF
TGCGCCAGCAGCCAAGTATTTTCTTCGGCGGGACGGAGATACGCGTATTTT
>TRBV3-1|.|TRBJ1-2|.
CASSQGSDKYGYTF
TGTGCCAGCAGCCAAGGGTCGGATAAGTATGGCTACACCTTC
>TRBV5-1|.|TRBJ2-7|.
CASRRADSSNEQYF
TGCGCCAGCAGACGGGCAGATAGTAGCAATGAGCAGTACTTC